This T cell receptor (beta chain) was recorded in a study of blood T cells in healthy people across ages. Study results and limitations: Roughly linear declines in TCR beta diversity per million T cells occurred with age.

The authors ran a second PCR of roughly 6 to 12 cycles using a sample-barcoded 5' primer and a J-beta primer mix. Tags on each cDNA molecule came from a template-switch adaptor with 12 random nucleotides. Each CDR3 protein is one row after TCRdb ran MiXCR on the 5' RACE reads. The table includes roughly 800,000 distinct CDR3 sequences, over 45% detected once. Trimming took off 7 bases at V and 0 bases at J, with 15 bases between the two ends. CDR1 and CDR2 (germline): ENHRY, SYGVKD. The CDR3 covers 15 residues. For this clonotype: Its antigen is as yet unknown.

The individuals who served as donors were healthy Caucasians living in Russia, aged about 6 to 100. V and J are TRBV10-3 and TRBJ1-2; the D is unclear. The clonotype originates from a man between 25 and 39 years old in good health. Sequencing input: blood. The CDR3 spells CAIISQASSNYGYTF. CDR3 in DNA: TGTGCCATCATCTCTCAGGCTTCTTCTAACTATGGCTACACCTTC.